The clone carrying this TCR beta chain was seen only a few times. What it binds is not known. These data belong to a study of radiotherapy plus CTLA-4 blockade in lung cancer. Study summary: In about 20% of patients, objective responses were seen; 31% had disease control. Study-level results: Interferon-beta and early blood T cell clone dynamics reportedly predicted response best.

Method: immunoSEQ multiplex PCR; TCRdb's copy keeps in-frame clones and lacks some. Of approximately 44,000 clones in the sample, roughly four fifths were seen once. This sequence originates from a human donor with non-small cell lung cancer who had stable disease on radiotherapy plus ipilimumab. The input for sequencing was peripheral blood, taken from a patient treated with radiotherapy plus ipilimumab.

CDR3 coding DNA: TGTGCCAGCAGCTATGACAGCCTCAATCAGCCCCAGCATTTT. This translates into CASSYDSLNQPQHF. The gene calls are TRBV6-5 and TRBJ1-5; maybe TRBD1 (5 bases). V was clipped by 6 bases and J by 3 bases, with 12 bases between them. CDR3 size: 14 residues. CDR1 is MNHEY, CDR2 SVGAGI, per germline.